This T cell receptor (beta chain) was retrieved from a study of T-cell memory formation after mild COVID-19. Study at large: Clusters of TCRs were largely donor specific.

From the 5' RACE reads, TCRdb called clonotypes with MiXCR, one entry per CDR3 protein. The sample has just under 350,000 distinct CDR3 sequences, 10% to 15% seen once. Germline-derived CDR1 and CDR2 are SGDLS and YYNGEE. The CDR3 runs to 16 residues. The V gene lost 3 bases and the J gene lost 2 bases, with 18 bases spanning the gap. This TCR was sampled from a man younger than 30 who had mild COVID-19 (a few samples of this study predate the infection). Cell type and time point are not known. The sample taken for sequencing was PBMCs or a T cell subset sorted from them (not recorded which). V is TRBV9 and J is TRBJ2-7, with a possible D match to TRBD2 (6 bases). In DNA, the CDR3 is TGTGCCAGCAGCGCTAAACGGGACTCCCTGACCTACGAGCAGTACGTC. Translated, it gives CASSAKRDSLTYEQYV.